This T cell receptor beta chain was sequenced during a study of CD8 T cells in Susac syndrome. This CDR3 spans 15 amino acids. Trimming removed 6 bases at V and 4 bases at J, with 18 bases between. Looked up from germline, CDR1 is MNHEY and CDR2 is SMNVEV (reference sequence). Random hexamers primed reverse transcription of about 0.5 to 1 ug RNA. TCRdb itself ran the immunoSEQ multiplex PCR reads through MiXCR, one entry per CDR3 protein. Here the sample spans 140,000 to 150,000 distinct CDR3 sequences, around 95% being singletons. This clonotype came up once. The sequenced sample consisted of CD4+ T cells from PBMCs. The chain is built from TRBV27 and TRBJ1-2; D gene ambiguous. This clonotype was sampled from a human donor with multiple sclerosis. The DNA for the CDR3 is TGTGCCAGCAGCCTTCATCCGCCACGGGGCTATGGCTACACCTTC. Residues: CASSLHPPRGYGYTF.